This TCR beta chain was identified during a study of breast tumors, draining lymph nodes, adjacent tissues. One entry per CDR3 protein, called by TCRdb with MiXCR from the multiplex PCR reads. The table shows 200,000 or so distinct CDR3 sequences, with approximately 30% occurring only once. This clonotype was picked up many times. The CDR3 covers 14 residues. Germline lookup yields CDR1 SGDLS and CDR2 YYNGEE. The V and J ends lost 3 bases and 2 bases respectively, with 12 bases between them. Samples came from axillary lymph nodes draining the breast cancer. Sequencing used axillary lymph node tissue. This clonotype originated in a female donor with breast cancer. Some clones in this sample may be carry-over from other donors' samples. The rearrangement joins TRBV9 to TRBJ2-7; a possible D gene is TRBD1 (5 bases). The CDR3 protein is CASSASWGPYEQYF. For the CDR3, the DNA is TGTGCCAGCAGCGCCTCCTGGGGCCCCTACGAGCAGTACTTC.